These T cell receptor beta chains were read from a single sample in a study of tumor and adjacent non-tumor tissue in lung cancer. TCRdb recomputed calls from the multiplex PCR reads with MiXCR, one row per CDR3 protein. In the table there are 200,000 to 250,000 distinct CDR3 sequences, 70% to 75% of which are singletons. The specimen was lung tumor tissue. These receptors all stem from a man aged 55 to 69 with non-small cell lung cancer. The CDR3 runs from the conserved cysteine through the conserved F or W. A D gene is named only where the DNA matches it firmly. Clone sizes are given selectively: once, few, many, or a class where the clone is expanded.

V gene	D gene	J gene	clone size	CDR3 length	CDR3 DNA	CDR3 protein
TRBV13	-	TRBJ1-4	-	17	TGTGCCAGCAGCTTAGGCCTCAACAGTGCAACTAATGAAAAACTGTTTTTT	CASSLGLNSATNEKLFF
TRBV5-1	-	TRBJ2-1	-	11	TGCGCCAACAGCTCATCATATGAGCAGTTCTTC	CANSSSYEQFF
TRBV5-1	-	TRBJ2-3	-	14	TGTGCCAACAGCTTGGATTCTAGCACAGATACGCAGTATTTT	CANSLDSSTDTQYF
TRBV11-1	TRBD1	TRBJ2-7	-	15	TGTGCCAGCAGCTTAGTCCCGGGACAGGTACACCAGCAGTACTTC	CASSLVPGQVHQQYF
TRBV28	-	TRBJ1-5	few	15	TGTGCCAGCAGTTTATTTGCGGCAGGCAATCAGCCCCAGCATTTT	CASSLFAAGNQPQHF
TRBV20-1	-	TRBJ2-3	-	15	TGCAGTGCTAATGGAGCGGGTATGCGAGCAGATACGCAGTATTTT	CSANGAGMRADTQYF
TRBV4-3	TRBD1	TRBJ1-2	-	14	TGTGCCAGCAGCCAACTCGACAGGGTCTATGGCTACACCTTC	CASSQLDRVYGYTF
TRBV29-1	TRBD2	TRBJ2-3	-	13	TGCGGCGCTAGCGGGAGCGTCGACGGTACGCAGTATTTT	CGASGSVDGTQYF
TRBV20-1	-	TRBJ2-7	many	11	TGCAGTGCTCCGCAGGGGCGGGAGCAGTACTTC	CSAPQGREQYF
TRBV10-3	-	TRBJ2-3	few	14	TGTGCCATCAGTGAGTCGACGGGCACAGATACGCAGTATTTT	CAISESTGTDTQYF
TRBV12-3/TRBV12-4	-	TRBJ1-2	many	14	TGTGCCAGCAGTCTCGGAGCGGGTCAAGGCGGCTACACCTTC	CASSLGAGQGGYTF
TRBV4-3	-	TRBJ2-3	many	14	TGCGCCAGCAGCCAAAATTCCCTCCGGGATACGCAGTATTTT	CASSQNSLRDTQYF
TRBV20-1	TRBD2	TRBJ2-3	-	14	TGCAGTGCTAGTGGGACTAGTTTTTCAGATACGCAGTATTTT	CSASGTSFSDTQYF
TRBV29-1	TRBD2	TRBJ2-1	-	14	TGCAGCGGGCTGAAGGCGGGAGACTCGGATGAACAGTTCTTC	CSGLKAGDSDEQFF
TRBV20-1	TRBD2	TRBJ2-3	-	19	TGCAGTACTAGAGATCTCGGGACTAGCGGGGGGCCCCGCACAGATACGCAGTATTTT	CSTRDLGTSGGPRTDTQYF
TRBV11-2	-	TRBJ2-3	-	19	TGTGCCAGCAGCTTAACCACCTCTATTCGAGGGGGTGAGGCAGATACACTGTATTTT	CASSLTTSIRGGEADTLYF
TRBV20-1	-	TRBJ1-2	-	13	TGCAGTGTCACTGGCAGGGCGGACTATGGCTACACCTTC	CSVTGRADYGYTF
TRBV4-1	TRBD1	TRBJ1-5	-	18	TGCGCCAGCAGCCAAGATCCTGGGGGACAGGGAGTTGATCAGCCCCAGCATTTT	CASSQDPGGQGVDQPQHF
TRBV20-1	-	TRBJ2-3	-	14	TGCAGTGTTAGAGACGCGATAGACCCAGATACGCAGTATTTT	CSVRDAIDPDTQYF
TRBV11-3	-	TRBJ1-3	-	12	TGTGTCAGCGGGGGGTCTGGAAACACCATATATTTT	CVSGGSGNTIYF
TRBV11-2	-	TRBJ2-7	-	16	TGTGCCAGCAGCGACCCCCACGACCGAAAGATCTACGAGCAGTACTTC	CASSDPHDRKIYEQYF
TRBV11-3	-	TRBJ2-1	-	13	TGTGCCAGCAGCCATACAGTCGACAATGAGCAGTTCTTC	CASSHTVDNEQFF
TRBV2	-	TRBJ2-3	-	12	TGTGCCAGCAGACCTAGCACAGATACGCAGTATTTT	CASRPSTDTQYF
TRBV6-2/TRBV6-3	TRBD1	TRBJ1-1	-	16	TGTGCCAGCAATTTCCGGACAGGGCAGTTTCACAATGAAGCTTTCTTT	CASNFRTGQFHNEAFF
TRBV20-1	-	TRBJ2-7	-	14	TGCAGTGTACTCTCGCGAGTAGGAGCCTCCGAGCAGTACTTC	CSVLSRVGASEQYF
TRBV4-3	-	TRBJ2-7	-	14	TGCGCCAGTAGCCAAGAGGACACGGGCTACGAGCAGTACTTC	CASSQEDTGYEQYF
TRBV20-1	TRBD2	TRBJ2-1	-	16	TGCAGTGCCAACCCTCGGACTAGCGGGGGGGGCAACAAGCAGTTCTTC	CSANPRTSGGGNKQFF